The source of this TCR beta chain is a study of shared clonotypes between healthy human individuals. Roughly 200 ng DNA, around 30,000 T cell genomes, went into each sorted-subset replicate PCR. Produced via immunoSEQ multiplex PCR; TCRdb's table is partial and in-frame only. The sample records about 1.4 million clones, 95% to 97% being singletons. The authors divided CD4+ cells into CD45RA+ naive and CD45RA-negative memory subsets. Trimming took off 3 bases at V and 8 bases at J, with 20 bases between the two ends. The CDR3 spans 16 residues. Per germline, CDR1 SGHTA and CDR2 FQGTGA. The TCR originated in a man aged 30 to 45 in good health. Material: naive CD4+ T cells sorted from blood. Subset noted: CD45RA+ positively selected. The rearrangement uses TRBV7-3 and TRBJ2-1, with D perhaps assigned TRBD1 or TRBD2 (5 bases each). The CDR3 reads CASSLRRDPRLHEQFF. DNA of the CDR3: TGTGCCAGCAGCTTGCGCCGGGACCCACGCCTGCATGAGCAGTTCTTC.